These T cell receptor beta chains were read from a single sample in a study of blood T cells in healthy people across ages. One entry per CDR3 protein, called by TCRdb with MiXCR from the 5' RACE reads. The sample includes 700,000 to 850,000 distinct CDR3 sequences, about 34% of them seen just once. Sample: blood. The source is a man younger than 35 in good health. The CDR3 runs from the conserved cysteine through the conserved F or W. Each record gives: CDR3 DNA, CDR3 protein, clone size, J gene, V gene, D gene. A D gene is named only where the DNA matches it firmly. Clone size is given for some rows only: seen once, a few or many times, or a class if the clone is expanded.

TGCGCCAGCAGCGGGGGGTCCCCCAATGAGCAGTTCTTC CASSGGSPNEQFF - TRBJ2-1 TRBV5-1 -
TGCAGTGCTGAGCTTTCGCGGGGGTACACAGATACGCAGTATTTT CSAELSRGYTDTQYF - TRBJ2-3 TRBV20-1 TRBD2
TGTGCCGGCAGCGAAGAGGGGACCGGGGAGCTGTTTTTT CAGSEEGTGELFF - TRBJ2-2 TRBV4-2 -
TGTGCCAGCCTAGACCGACTAGCGGGGGCAGATGCGCAGTATTTT CASLDRLAGADAQYF - TRBJ2-3 TRBV6-1 TRBD2
TGTGCCAGCAGTTCGTCCTCCTCCGTAAACATTCAGTACTTC CASSSSSSVNIQYF few TRBJ2-4 TRBV28 -
TGTGCCAGCAGCCCCCGCGGGACAGGGAACTACGAGCAGTACTTC CASSPRGTGNYEQYF - TRBJ2-7 TRBV7-2 TRBD1
TGCAGTGCTGGGAGTATGCAGGGGGCTACAGATACGCAGTATTTT CSAGSMQGATDTQYF few TRBJ2-3 TRBV20-1 TRBD1
TGTGCCAGCAGTCCTGACAGGGGTGTCTCCTACGAGCAGTACTTC CASSPDRGVSYEQYF few TRBJ2-7 TRBV27 TRBD1
TGCAGTGCCTCAGGGGAGGGCACTGAAGCTTTCTTT CSASGEGTEAFF few TRBJ1-1 TRBV20-1 -
TGCAGTGCTACCCCAAGCTCCTATAATTCACCCCTCCACTTT CSATPSSYNSPLHF - TRBJ1-6 TRBV20-1 -
TGCAGCCCTACTCAGGGGAACACTGAAGCTTTCTTT CSPTQGNTEAFF - TRBJ1-1 TRBV20-1 -
TGTGCCAGCAGCTTAAGCGGGGCCCCTTACAATGAGCAGTACTTC CASSLSGAPYNEQYF few TRBJ2-7 TRBV7-3 -
TGTGCCAGCTCACCGGCCGGGGAGAGTGAGCAGTTCTTC CASSPAGESEQFF few TRBJ2-1 TRBV18 -
TGCGCCAGCAGCCAAGAGCCTAGTTTGAACACCGGGGAGCTGTTTTTT CASSQEPSLNTGELFF - TRBJ2-2 TRBV4-3 -
TGTGCCAGCAATGGCAGGCAGGGGCGTACCGGGGAGCTGTTTTTT CASNGRQGRTGELFF - TRBJ2-2 TRBV6-5 -
TGTGCCAGCAGCTTGGGAGGACAGGGGGTTACTGGGGCCAACGTCCTGACTTTC CASSLGGQGVTGANVLTF - TRBJ2-6 TRBV5-5 TRBD1
TGTGCCAGCAGCTTAGGGACCCATAATGAAAAACTGTTTTTT CASSLGTHNEKLFF - TRBJ1-4 TRBV11-2 -
TGTGCCAGCAGCTTCGTCGGTGGCGGGTTCAATGAGCAGTTCTTC CASSFVGGGFNEQFF - TRBJ2-1 TRBV7-9 -
TGTGCCATCAGTGAGTCTTCGGGACGGTCCTCCTACGAGCAGTACTTC CAISESSGRSSYEQYF - TRBJ2-7 TRBV10-3 -
TGCGCCAGCAGCCACTTCTGGGGGACACGACGTCCAGCAGGGGATGGCCACACCTTC CASSHFWGTRRPAGDGHTF once TRBJ1-2 TRBV4-1 -
TGTGCCACCAGCAGAGATGGGGGACGGAAGGACGAGCAGTACTTC CATSRDGGRKDEQYF - TRBJ2-7 TRBV15 -
TGCGCCAGCAGCTCCAGCTCGAACACCGGGGAGCTGTTTTTT CASSSSSNTGELFF - TRBJ2-2 TRBV5-1 -
TGTGCCACCAGCCGGTCGTCAGAGATGTCCGGGGAGCTGTTTTTT CATSRSSEMSGELFF - TRBJ2-2 TRBV15 -
TGTGCCATCAGTTCAGGACAGGGAGAAGAGCAGTACTTC CAISSGQGEEQYF - TRBJ2-7 TRBV10-3 TRBD1
TGTGCCAGCAGTGTGAGGACGGCTAAGACAGATACGCAGTATTTT CASSVRTAKTDTQYF - TRBJ2-3 TRBV12-3/TRBV12-4 -
TGTGCCAGCAGTCGACAACTCGGGGGCTACGAGCAGTACTTC CASSRQLGGYEQYF few TRBJ2-7 TRBV6-6 -
TGTGCCAGCAGCGTAGGGGGGGACGGACCTCACCTTTATGGCTACACCTTC CASSVGGDGPHLYGYTF few TRBJ1-2 TRBV9 -
TGTGCCAGTAGTACTTTACCAAAGACACAGAACTATGGCTACACCTTC CASSTLPKTQNYGYTF - TRBJ1-2 TRBV19 -